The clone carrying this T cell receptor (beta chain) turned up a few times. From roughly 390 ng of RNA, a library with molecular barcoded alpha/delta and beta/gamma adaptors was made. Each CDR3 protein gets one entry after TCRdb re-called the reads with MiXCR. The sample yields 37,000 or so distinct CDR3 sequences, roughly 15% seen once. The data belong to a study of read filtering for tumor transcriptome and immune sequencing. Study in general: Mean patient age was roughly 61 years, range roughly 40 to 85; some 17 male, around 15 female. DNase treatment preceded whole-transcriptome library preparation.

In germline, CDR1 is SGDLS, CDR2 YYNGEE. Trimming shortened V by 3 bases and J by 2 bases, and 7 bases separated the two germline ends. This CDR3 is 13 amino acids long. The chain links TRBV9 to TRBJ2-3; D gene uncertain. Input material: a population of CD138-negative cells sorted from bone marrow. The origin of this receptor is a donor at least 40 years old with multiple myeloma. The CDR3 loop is CASSAWNTDTQYF. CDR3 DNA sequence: TGTGCCAGCAGCGCGTGGAACACAGATACGCAGTATTTT.